This TCR beta chain was sequenced for a study of cytomegalovirus exposure and HLA in healthy donors. Study results and caveats: There were some V segments, including TRBV6-2 and TRBV6-3, excluded as indistinguishable. Using the classifier, cytomegalovirus status was reportedly diagnosed with high specificity and sensitivity.

Of note for this clone: The antigen remains undetermined.

The V end was cut by 3 bases, the J end by 2 bases, with 12 bases between. This CDR3 has 15 amino acids. CDR1 and CDR2 from the germline V gene are SGHRS and YFSETQ. 60 Vbeta and 13 Jbeta primers were used in PCR. Sequencing used immunoSEQ multiplex PCR; TCRdb keeps in-frame clones, though not all of them. The table lists about 200,000 clones. This chain links TRBV5-1 with TRBJ1-5; possibly TRBD1 for D (6 bases). Sequencing input: PBMCs. The clonotype comes from a girl aged 2 to 10 in good health and CMV-seropositive. CDR3: CASSWGGGGNQPQHF. CDR3 nucleotides: TGCGCCAGCAGCTGGGGGGGCGGGGGCAATCAGCCCCAGCATTTT.